This T cell receptor (beta chain) was identified during a study of T cell responses to AZD1222 COVID-19 vaccine. Sequencing used immunoSEQ multiplex PCR; TCRdb keeps in-frame clones, though not all of them. The table has roughly 150,000 clones, around 90% seen once. The CDR3 is 15 amino acids. Trimming left V 0 bases short and J 2 bases short, with 11 bases between. CDR1 and CDR2 from the germline V gene are LGHNA and YNFKEQ. This specimen was peripheral blood, taken on day 0 of AZD1222 vaccination. The chain recombines TRBV4-2 with TRBJ2-7; tentatively, D is TRBD2 (6 bases). The TCR comes from an adult in good health. Here the CDR3 reads CASSQDAAGTYEQYF. CDR3 DNA sequence: TGTGCCAGCAGCCAAGATGCCGCGGGAACCTACGAGCAGTACTTC.